This T cell receptor beta chain stems from a study of blood T cell repertoires in COVID-19 (dated by TCRdb to 2020 to 2021). Regarding the complete study: Samples covering the acute and convalescent phases of COVID-19 were provided by collaborators in the United States, Italy and Spain. The material from the prospective study consisted of cDNA or gDNA derived from T cells, B-cell-depleted T cells, or PBMCs. Deeply sampled blood TCRbeta repertoires from subjects exposed to, actively infected with, or recovered from COVID-19 were included in the dataset. The repertoires were released in a freely available public database meant as a resource for research on the immune response to SARS-CoV-2. The samples were drawn from the first 160 participants of the ongoing ImmuneRACE study and from 950 to 1,500 subjects provided by 6 global collaborators. The sample metadata nearly always contained a de-identified subject ID, COVID-19 status, age in years and sex. Where HLA class I and class II types were available, the types were taken from metadata supplied by the sample provider, not from assay-based typing. Study-wide conclusions, independent of this receptor: How much clinical and demographic metadata was included differed by source and by participant, and the metadata was provided uncurated.

The collaborating institutions used their own protocols to collect whole blood in K2EDTA tubes. For TCRbeta analysis, collaborators shipped samples in one of three forms: frozen whole blood, isolated PBMCs, or DNA extracted from either of those sample types. The CDR3 starts with the cysteine, ends with the phenylalanine, and has 16 residues. Only the CDR3 region is kept as DNA, spanning 48 bases read in frame from base 1. Trimming accounts for 4 bases at V and 2 bases at J, while the number of junction bases matched to no gene is 8. From the germline V gene, CDR1 is MNHEY and CDR2 is SVGAGI. Notes on this clone: It lacks a known antigen. No clone much larger than this one lies a single base away; base qualities are absent.

TCRbeta CDR3 regions were amplified from genomic DNA by means of the immunoSEQ Assay, a bias-controlled multiplex PCR. The published analysis was carried out like this. The number of nucleated cells in each sample was estimated by amplification of reference gene primers within the assay. To quantify the absolute abundance of each unique TCRbeta CDR3 rearrangement, sequence reads were collapsed and filtered. For each sample, productive Simpson clonality was calculated by taking the square root of Simpson's diversity index across productive rearrangements. TCRdb's version of the immuneACCESS table is confined to in-frame rearrangements and falls short of the full clone set. An unresolved V gene accounts for under half of the shortfall where checked; the remainder is of unknown origin. The V and J calls and clone size come from that table; D and trimming were worked out from the DNA. The sample has around 75,000 clones on record, 88% of them singletons. Around 20% of the sample rests with the top ten.

The rearranged chain carries TRBV6-5 and TRBJ1-5; the central 7 bases match TRBD1. The TCR was taken from a human donor in a cohort sampled during active COVID-19. The source material was peripheral blood. The CDR3 is CASSSIDRVGNQPQHF. The sequenced DNA is TGTGCCAGCAGTTCCATCGACAGGGTAGGCAATCAGCCCCAGCATTTT.